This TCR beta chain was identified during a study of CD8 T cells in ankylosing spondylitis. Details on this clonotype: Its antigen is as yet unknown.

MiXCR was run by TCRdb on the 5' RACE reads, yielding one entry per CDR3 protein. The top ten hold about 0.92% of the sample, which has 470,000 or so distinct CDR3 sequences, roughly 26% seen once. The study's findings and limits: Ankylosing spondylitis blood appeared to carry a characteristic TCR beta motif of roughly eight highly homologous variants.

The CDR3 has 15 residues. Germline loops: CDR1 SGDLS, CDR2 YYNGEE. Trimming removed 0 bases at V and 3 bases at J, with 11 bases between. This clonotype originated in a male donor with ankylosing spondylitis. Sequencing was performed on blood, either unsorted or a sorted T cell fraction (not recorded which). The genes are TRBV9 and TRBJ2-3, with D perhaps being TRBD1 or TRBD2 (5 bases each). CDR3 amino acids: CASSVVLRGTDTQYF. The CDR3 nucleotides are TGTGCCAGCAGCGTAGTCTTGAGGGGTACAGATACGCAGTATTTT.